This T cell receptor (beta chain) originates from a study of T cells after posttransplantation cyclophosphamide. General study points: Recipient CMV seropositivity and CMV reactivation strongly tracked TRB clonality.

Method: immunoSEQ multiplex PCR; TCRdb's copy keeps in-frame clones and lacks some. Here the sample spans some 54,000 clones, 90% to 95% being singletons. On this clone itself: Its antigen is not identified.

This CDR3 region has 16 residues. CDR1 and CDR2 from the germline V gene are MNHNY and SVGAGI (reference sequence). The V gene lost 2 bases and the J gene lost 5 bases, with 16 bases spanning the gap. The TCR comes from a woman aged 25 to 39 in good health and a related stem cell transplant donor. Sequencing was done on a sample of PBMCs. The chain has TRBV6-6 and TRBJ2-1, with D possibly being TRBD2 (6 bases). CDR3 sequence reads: CASSYIRRGTNNEQFF. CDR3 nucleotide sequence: TGTGCCAGCAGTTACATCCGGCGGGGAACTAACAATGAGCAGTTCTTC.